The clone carrying this T cell receptor (beta chain) was detected once. Its antigen is still unknown. Measured with immunoSEQ multiplex PCR; TCRdb has only the in-frame clones, and not every one. The sample lists some 42,000 clones, about 81% seen once, with around 2.5% in the top ten. This sample stems from a study of OX40 agonist ivuxolimab in advanced cancers. Study at large: Dose-escalation cases comprised hepatocellular carcinoma, melanoma, renal cell or head and neck cancer. From about 23 to 85 years was the age range, with a mean of 60 years, and around 83% were male. General study points: Clonal expansion by week 6 occurred in CD4+ and CD8+ blood T cells (at 0.1 to 3.0 mg/kg). Researchers did not determine the expanded peripheral T cells' antigen specificity.

Germline V gene lookup returns CDR1 LGHNT and CDR2 FRNRAP. The CDR3 runs 13 residues. V shed 2 bases, J shed 13 bases, and the junction held 9 bases outside the gene matches. V and J are TRBV12-5 and TRBJ2-3; TRBD2 matches at 7 bases. The TCR sequence derives from an adult with an advanced solid tumor such as melanoma, head and neck, liver or kidney cancer. The sample consisted of CD4+ or CD8+ T cells sorted from blood, taken in a trial of the OX40 agonist ivuxolimab. DNA of the CDR3: TGTGCTAGTGGTTTGTCCTTGGGGGGGGAGAAGTATTTT. The encoded protein is CASGLSLGGEKYF.